These 29 T cell receptor beta chains were all obtained from the same sample, sequenced in a study of beta chain features in type 1 diabetes (dated by TCRdb to between 2017 and 2018). The research as a whole found: In all four CD4+ subsets, TCRB CDR3 length was moderately but significantly shorter in type 1 diabetes patients.

Library method: the immunoSEQ multiplex PCR assay. The High Capacity cDNA Reverse Transcription Kit was used to reverse transcribe all of the isolated RNA, meaning that expressed TCRB transcripts were what got sequenced. The immuneACCESS repertoire file appears here via TCRdb, limited to in-frame rearrangements. These files lack a portion of the clones; in checked studies, under half of the deficit traces to unresolved V genes, and the cause of the others is not known. Recorded for this sample are under 300,000 clones; about 15% of them occurred a single time. The ten most abundant clones make up approximately 0.018% of the sample. Which antigens these TCRs recognize remains unknown. Material for sequencing was naive CD4+ T cells from blood. This specimen's cell subset or site label, interpreted: true naive CD4+ T cells. These receptors were obtained from a man younger than 45 with type 1 diabetes.

The V gene is TRBV7-9, the J gene TRBJ1-4, with 7 bases matching TRBD1. The CDR3 contains 15 residues. Germline-derived CDR1 and CDR2 are SEHNR and FQNEAQ (reference sequence). V dropped 5 bases and J dropped 4; count of bases not matched to a gene: 7. The CDR3 protein is CASSPQGTVNEKLFF. In DNA, the CDR3 is TGTGCCAGCAGCCCACAAGGGACAGTTAATGAAAAACTGTTTTTT.

A few counts support this clone. The chain employs TRBV4-1 and TRBJ1-6; TRBD1 agrees at 8 bases. The junction had 8 bases not matched to a gene; V was cut back by 5 bases and J by 5 bases. The CDR3 sequence is 16 residues long. Germline-derived CDR1 and CDR2 are MGHRA and YSYEKL. The CDR3 region has the DNA TGCGCCAGCAGCGCCCAGGTGGGACAGGATAATTCACCCCTCCACTTT. Encoded protein: CASSAQVGQDNSPLHF.

This clone was observed a handful of times. CDR3 protein: CASGGTGLILTEAFF. Here the CDR3 DNA reads TGTGCCAGCGGAGGGACAGGGCTGATACTAACTGAAGCTTTCTTT. The J gene is TRBJ1-1, the V gene TRBV6-5; 9 bases agree with TRBD1. CDR3 length: 15 residues. The trim removed 8 bases at V and 5 bases at J, leaving 12 bases unmatched. Germline V gene lookup returns CDR1 MNHEY and CDR2 SVGAGI.

This chain connects TRBV7-9 to TRBJ2-6, with D perhaps TRBD2 (5 bases). The length of the CDR3 is 15 residues. Germline loops: CDR1 SEHNR, CDR2 FQNEAQ (reference sequence). V was shortened by 7 bases and J by 0 bases, with 10 bases between the two germline ends. CDR3 in amino acids: CASTGLSSGANVLTF. The DNA for the CDR3 is TGTGCCAGCACGGGGTTGAGCTCTGGGGCCAACGTCCTGACTTTC.

This clone was observed a handful of times. The chain links TRBV30 to TRBJ2-1, with a possible D match to TRBD1 (5 bases). CDR3 length: 13 residues. Per the germline V gene, CDR1 is GTSNPN and CDR2 is SVGIG (reference sequence). Trimming took off 1 base at V and 3 bases at J, with 7 bases between the two ends. The chain's CDR3 is CAWSGDSYNEQFF. CDR3 sequence (DNA): TGTGCCTGGAGTGGTGACAGCTACAATGAGCAGTTCTTC.

The CDR3, as DNA: TGTGCCAGCAGCTTGCGTGCGGTCAGCTCCTACAATGAGCAGTTCTTC. Translation: CASSLRAVSSYNEQFF. The chain links TRBV5-6 to TRBJ2-1; D unclear. Germline-derived CDR1 and CDR2 are SGHDT and YYEEEE. The CDR3 is 16 amino acids. V lost 1 base, J lost 0 bases, and 11 bases lay in between.

V gene TRBV5-1 combines with J gene TRBJ2-1; D uncertain. CDR3 length: 14 residues. V was pared by 4 bases and J by 4 bases, with 12 bases between. In germline, CDR1 is SGHRS, CDR2 YFSETQ. CDR3 protein: CASSPGPQYNEQFF. The DNA for the CDR3 is TGCGCCAGCAGCCCGGGTCCCCAGTACAATGAGCAGTTCTTC.

This chain links TRBV19 with TRBJ1-2; 7 bases agree with TRBD1. V lost 6 bases and J lost 5; bases outside the gene matches: 9. The CDR3 covers 14 residues. Germline V gives CDR1 LNHDA, CDR2 SQIVND (reference sequence). CDR3 nucleotide sequence: TGTGCCAGTAGCGTCCCGGGACAGATGTATGGCTACACCTTC. Protein: CASSVPGQMYGYTF.

This clone was counted between two and nine times. The chain carries TRBV29-1 and TRBJ1-2, with D hard to call. Germline-derived CDR1 and CDR2 are SQVTM and ANQGSEA. V lost 0 bases and J 2 bases, leaving 7 bases between the germline ends. The CDR3 is made up of 13 amino acids. The CDR3 coding sequence is TGCAGCGTTGAAGATCGGAGAAACTATGGCTACACCTTC. This encodes CSVEDRRNYGYTF.

V gene TRBV10-1 combines with J gene TRBJ2-1; D gene ambiguous. Germline loops: CDR1 WNHNN, CDR2 SYGVQD (reference sequence). CDR3 length: 13 residues. V was trimmed by 3 bases and J by 6 bases, leaving 9 bases between them. CDR3 region: CASSDPVVNEQFF. CDR3 bases: TGCGCCAGCAGTGATCCGGTAGTCAATGAGCAGTTCTTC.

The chain combines TRBV11-2 with TRBJ1-2; D may be TRBD1 (5 bases). The CDR3 sequence is 14 residues long. Germline V gene data show CDR1 as SGHAT and CDR2 as FQNNGV. The ends were cut back, 4 bases at V and 2 bases at J, with 11 bases in the middle. This CDR3 reads CASSSERDNYGYTF. For the CDR3, the DNA is TGTGCCAGCAGCTCCGAGCGGGACAACTATGGCTACACCTTC. Based on the CDR3 plus reference TRBV11-2 and TRBJ1-2, the full variable domain is EAGVAQSPRYKIIEKRQSVAFWCNPISGHATLYWYQQILGQGPKLLIQFQNNGVVDDSQLPKDRFSAERLKGVDSTLKIQPAKLEDSAVYLCASSSERDNYGYTFGSGTRLTVV.

The rearrangement uses TRBV5-1 and TRBJ2-7, with D perhaps matching TRBD2 (5 bases). Germline CDR1 reads SGHRS; CDR2 reads YFSETQ. Trimming pared 5 bases from V and 5 bases from J, leaving 11 bases between. The CDR3 is 12 residues long. For the CDR3, the DNA is TGCGCCAGCAGACTAGGATGGGACGAGCAGTACTTC. It encodes CASRLGWDEQYF.

The table lists this clone with a few counts. The J gene is TRBJ1-1, the V gene TRBV7-6; D might be TRBD1 (5 bases). Trimming left V 5 bases short and J 8 bases short, with 15 bases between. Germline assignment: CDR1 SGHVS and CDR2 FNYEAQ. The CDR3 consists of 13 residues. In DNA, the CDR3 is TGTGCCAGCAGCCCCGGGGGGGTATCCGAAGCTTTCTTT. Encoded protein: CASSPGGVSEAFF.

J is TRBJ1-4 and V is TRBV7-9, with no clear D. The CDR3 contains 16 residues. V was cut by 5 bases and J by 3 bases, with 16 bases left in between. Germline V lookup: CDR1 SEHNR, CDR2 FQNEAQ (reference sequence). This CDR3 reads CASSPRGSTANEKLFF. The CDR3 DNA is TGTGCCAGCAGCCCCCGAGGGTCGACGGCTAATGAAAAACTGTTTTTT.

The chain links TRBV5-1 to TRBJ1-1; 7 bases agree with TRBD1. Germline assignment: CDR1 SGHRS and CDR2 YFSETQ. V shed 4 bases and J 4 bases; nucleotides not matched to a gene: 13. The CDR3 is 16 amino acids. The CDR3 nucleotides are TGCGCCAGCAGCCCATTCGACAGGGCGGAGGGCACTGAAGCTTTCTTT. Protein: CASSPFDRAEGTEAFF.

This clone has only a few counts. The V and J genes are TRBV9 and TRBJ1-4; 7 bases are shared with TRBD1. Germline V gives CDR1 SGDLS, CDR2 YYNGEE. CDR3 length equals 15 residues. Trimming cost V 5 bases and J 8 bases; bases outside gene matches: 12. The CDR3 loop is CASSERGRGDEKLFF. The CDR3 DNA reads TGTGCCAGCAGTGAAAGAGGCAGGGGGGACGAAAAACTGTTTTTT.

This clone has only a few counts. The J gene is TRBJ1-4, the V gene TRBV21-1; the table's D call of TRBD1 was not tested on the DNA. TRBV21-1 counts as a pseudogene. The CDR3 is 14 amino acids. CDR3 sequence (DNA): TGTGCCAGCAGGACAGGGTTAGAGAATGAAAAACTGTTTTTT. Encoded protein: CASRTGLENEKLFF.

The V call is TRBV5-1, the J call TRBJ1-1, with D perhaps TRBD1 (5 bases). CDR1 is SGHRS, CDR2 YFSETQ, per germline. This CDR3 comprises 14 residues. Deletions cut 1 base from V and 3 bases from J, with 10 bases between. The CDR3 DNA reads TGCGCCAGCAGCTTGAGGGGAACGGACACTGAAGCTTTCTTT. It encodes CASSLRGTDTEAFF.

V gene TRBV25-1 combines with J gene TRBJ1-2, with 9 bases fitting TRBD1. CDR1 and CDR2 from the germline V gene are MGHDK and SYGVNS. The CDR3 runs 14 residues. V was pared by 3 bases and J by 4 bases, with 3 bases of the junction left unmatched. Written as DNA, the CDR3 is TGTGCCAGCAGTGATGGGGACAGGGCCTATGGCTACACCTTC. It encodes CASSDGDRAYGYTF.

The chain employs TRBV7-2 and TRBJ2-3; perhaps TRBD2 as D (5 bases). Germline V CDR1 and CDR2: SGHTA, FQGNSA. V lost 4 bases and J 3 bases, leaving 14 bases between the germline ends. This CDR3 comprises 15 residues. The CDR3 DNA reads TGTGCCAGCAGCTACCCATTTCCGGGGACAGATACGCAGTATTTT. This encodes CASSYPFPGTDTQYF. The whole variable domain, remainder taken from reference TRBV7-2 and TRBJ2-3, is GAGVSQSPSNKVTEKGKDVELRCDPISGHTALYWYRQSLGQGLEFLIYFQGNSAPDKSGLPSDRFSAERTGGSVSTLTIQRTQQEDSAVYLCASSYPFPGTDTQYFGPGTRLTVL.

This clone was seen a handful of times. The gene calls are TRBV7-2 and TRBJ2-7; 16 bases are shared with TRBD2. V trimming: 1 base; J trimming: 2 bases; junction bases outside the gene matches: 2. The CDR3 runs to 17 residues. Per germline, CDR1 SGHTA and CDR2 FQGNSA. The CDR3 DNA reads TGTGCCAGCAGCTTAGGGGGACTAGCGGGAGGGCCCTACGAGCAGTACTTC. It specifies CASSLGGLAGGPYEQYF.

V usage is TRBV30 and J usage is TRBJ2-1; no definite D call. V was clipped by 3 bases and J by 6 bases, with 18 bases between them. This CDR3 is 15 amino acids long. Germline CDR1 and CDR2: GTSNPN and SVGIG (reference sequence). As DNA, the CDR3 is TGTGCCTGGAGGGCTGCCGGGTCGCCTACCAATGAGCAGTTCTTC. Its translation: CAWRAAGSPTNEQFF. The entire variable domain, with the rest obtained from reference TRBV30 and TRBJ2-1, is as follows: SQTIHQWPATLVQPVGSPLSLECTVEGTSNPNLYWYRQAAGRGLQLLFYSVGIGQISSEVPQNLSASRPQDRQFILSSKKLLLSDSGFYLCAWRAAGSPTNEQFFGPGTRLTVL.

The J gene is TRBJ2-7, the V gene TRBV5-1; D might be TRBD1 (6 bases). The CDR3 has 15 amino acids. The germline gives CDR1 SGHRS, CDR2 YFSETQ. Trimming left V 0 bases short and J 2 bases short, with 12 bases between. For the CDR3, the DNA is TGCGCCAGCAGCTTGGATGGGGGCAGTCCCTACGAGCAGTACTTC. This gives the protein CASSLDGGSPYEQYF.

This clone was seen once. The J gene is TRBJ1-1, the V gene TRBV5-4; D is unclear. The CDR3 is 14 residues long. CDR1 is SGHNT and CDR2 is YYREEE in the germline V gene (reference sequence). Between the trimmed V and J ends, which lost 0 bases and 1 base, there was a span of 7 bases. The CDR3 is CASSLDGRNTEAFF. Written as DNA, the CDR3 is TGTGCCAGCAGCTTGGATGGGAGGAACACTGAAGCTTTCTTT.

This clone showed up just a few times. V is TRBV6-1 and J is TRBJ2-3; TRBD2 agrees at 9 bases. Germline V gene lookup returns CDR1 MNHNS and CDR2 SASEGT. The CDR3 loop spans 14 amino acids. The CDR3 nucleotides read TGTGGATACGGCGGGGGGGAAGGCACAGATACGCAGTATTTT. It yields the protein CGYGGGEGTDTQYF.

On this clone: One junction end does not reproduce the germline sequence, and a read error may be involved. The V and J genes are TRBV7-7 and TRBJ2-6; unclear D gene. This CDR3 contains 16 residues. Germline assignment: CDR1 SSHAT and CDR2 FNYEAQ (reference sequence). The CDR3 sequence: CASSLQHSSGANVLTF. The CDR3 region has the DNA TGTGCTAGCAGCTTACAGCACAGCTCTGGGGCCAACGTCCTGACTTTC.

In its sample, this clone was seen a few times. This chain connects TRBV2 to TRBJ2-2; TRBD1 matches 7 bases. The V gene's germline CDR1 is SNHLY and CDR2 FYNNEI. V lost 3 bases to trimming and J lost 5 bases; unmatched junction nucleotides: 6. This CDR3 is 15 amino acids long. CDR3 amino acids: CASSENRGVTGELFF. As DNA, the CDR3 is TGTGCCAGCAGTGAGAACAGGGGAGTTACCGGGGAGCTGTTTTTT.

This clone has just a few counts. The rearrangement uses TRBV25-1 and TRBJ1-1, with TRBD1 as a possible D gene (5 bases). CDR1 is MGHDK, CDR2 SYGVNS, per germline. The CDR3 covers 13 residues. Trimming removed 7 bases from V and 5 bases from J, with 14 bases in between. The CDR3 DNA is TGTGCCAGCAAGGCAGGGCCGATAACTGAAGCTTTCTTT. Amino acid sequence: CASKAGPITEAFF.

CDR3 in DNA: TGTGCCAGCAGAAAGACAGGGAAAGAGACCCAGTACTTC. It translates to CASRKTGKETQYF. The chain couples TRBV2 to TRBJ2-5; TRBD1 matches at 7 bases. CDR3 length equals 13 residues. CDR1 SNHLY and CDR2 FYNNEI come from the germline V gene. After removal of 6 bases from V and 3 bases from J, the junction contained 4 bases not matched to a gene.